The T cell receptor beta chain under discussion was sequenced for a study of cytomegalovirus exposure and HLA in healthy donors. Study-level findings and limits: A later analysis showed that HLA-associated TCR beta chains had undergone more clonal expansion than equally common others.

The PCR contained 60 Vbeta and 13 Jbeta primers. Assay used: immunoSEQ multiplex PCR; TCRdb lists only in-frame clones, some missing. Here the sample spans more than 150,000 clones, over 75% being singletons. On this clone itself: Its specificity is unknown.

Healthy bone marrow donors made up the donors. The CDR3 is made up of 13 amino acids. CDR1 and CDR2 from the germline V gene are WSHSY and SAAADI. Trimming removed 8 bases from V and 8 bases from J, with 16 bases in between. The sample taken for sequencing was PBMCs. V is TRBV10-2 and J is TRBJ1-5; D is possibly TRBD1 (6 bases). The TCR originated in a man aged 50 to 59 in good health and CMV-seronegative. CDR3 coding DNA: TGCGCCAGCGGCATTTACAGGGACAAGCCCCAGCATTTT. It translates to CASGIYRDKPQHF.